This passage covers 22 T cell receptor beta chains from one sample sequenced in a study of T-cell memory formation after mild COVID-19 (dated by TCRdb to the early 2020s). Library method: 5' RACE. Data came from an Illumina NovaSeq 6000. Starting from the raw public reads, TCRdb applied fastp trimming at Q25, assembled clones with MiXCR and retained in-frame beta chains. Every distinct CDR3 protein forms one entry, paired with its most common genes and DNA. The table for this sample lists over 350,000 distinct CDR3 sequences; roughly 15% of them were counted only once. In total, the top ten clones hold about 22% of the sample. Source material: PBMCs or a T cell subset sorted from them (not recorded which). These receptors were collected from a young man who had mild COVID-19 (a few samples of this study predate the infection). The sample titles of this study are shuffled in the database, so cell type and time point are left out; the donor was told from shared clones.

This clonotype was seen more than once but under ten times. The chain links TRBV7-9 to TRBJ2-7; 7 nucleotides line up with TRBD2. Per germline, CDR1 SEHNR and CDR2 FQNEAQ (reference sequence). The CDR3 consists of 18 residues. V lost 4 bases, J lost 0 bases, and 15 bases stayed unmatched. CDR3 protein: CASSSGASYGGSSYEQYF. The CDR3 DNA is TGTGCCAGCAGCTCCGGTGCTAGCTACGGGGGGAGCTCCTACGAGCAGTACTTC. Full variable domain (outside the CDR3, taken from reference TRBV7-9 and TRBJ2-7): DTGVSQNPRHKITKRGQNVTFRCDPISEHNRLYWYRQTLGQGPEFLTYFQNEAQLEKSRLLSDRFSAERPKGSFSTLEIQRTEQGDSAMYLCASSSGASYGGSSYEQYFGPGTRLTVT.

This clonotype was detected a few times. The CDR3 region is CASSHGTGDEKLFF. Here the CDR3 DNA reads TGCGCCAGCAGCCACGGGACAGGGGATGAAAAACTGTTTTTT. The chain uses TRBV5-1 and TRBJ1-4; TRBD1 matches at 10 bases. The V gene end was trimmed by 4 bases and the J gene end by 6 bases; junction bases not matched to a gene: 3. Germline V gene lookup returns CDR1 SGHRS and CDR2 YFSETQ. CDR3 length equals 14 residues.

The chain recombines TRBV7-9 with TRBJ2-5, with 12 positions matching TRBD2. The CDR3 is 17 residues long. With V trimmed by 5 bases and J by 0 bases, 7 bases remained unmatched. Germline lookup yields CDR1 SEHNR and CDR2 FQNEAQ (reference sequence). CDR3 region: CASSPRTSGVDQETQYF. CDR3 sequence (DNA): TGTGCCAGCAGCCCCCGGACTAGCGGGGTCGACCAAGAGACCCAGTACTTC.

A word on this clonotype: Germline and junction disagree at one end, which may indicate a read error. The chain couples TRBV19 to TRBJ2-1, with D possibly TRBD1 on 5 matching bases. Germline V gene sequence: CDR1 LNHDA, CDR2 SQIVND (reference sequence). This CDR3 has 11 residues. The CDR3 bases are TGTGCCAGTAGTATGGTAGGGGTGTGGCTCTTC. This translates into CASSMVGVWLF.

This clonotype was seen at least ten times. The chain is built from TRBV7-2 and TRBJ1-4; D gene ambiguous. V was trimmed by 2 bases and J by 8 bases, leaving 6 bases between them. CDR1 and CDR2 (germline): SGHTA, FQGNSA. The CDR3 length is 12 residues. Here the CDR3 reads CASSLNQEKLFF. For the CDR3, the DNA is TGTGCCAGCAGCTTAAATCAGGAAAAACTGTTTTTT.

The CDR3 coding sequence is TGTGCCAGCAGCCTTGGAGGGGGGAGCGACGAGCAGTACTTC. Translated, it gives CASSLGGGSDEQYF. V is TRBV5-4 and J is TRBJ2-7, with D tentatively TRBD1 or TRBD2 (6 bases each). The CDR3 is made up of 14 amino acids. Trimming removed 4 bases at V and 5 bases at J, with 16 bases between. The germline CDR1 and CDR2 sequences are SGHNT and YYREEE (reference sequence).

The chain joins TRBV4-1 to TRBJ1-4, with D hard to call. The CDR3 covers 14 residues. The germline V gene has CDR1 MGHRA and CDR2 YSYEKL. The V end lost 2 bases, the J end lost 11 bases, and 15 bases lay between the germline ends. The CDR3 here is CASSQPVRVRKLFF. The CDR3 nucleotides read TGCGCCAGCAGCCAACCCGTGCGAGTCCGTAAACTGTTTTTT.

This clonotype was seen a handful of times. The V gene is TRBV5-5, the J gene TRBJ2-7, with D perhaps TRBD1 or TRBD2 (5 bases each). The germline CDR1 and CDR2 sequences are SGHKS and YYEKEE (reference sequence). This CDR3 has 16 residues. Between the trimmed V and J ends, which lost 0 bases and 3 bases, there was a span of 16 bases. CDR3 amino acids: CASSLAGAGMDYEQYV. CDR3 nucleotides: TGTGCCAGCAGCTTGGCCGGGGCAGGGATGGACTACGAGCAGTACGTC.

Only a few counts were recorded for this clonotype. The chain joins TRBV6-5 to TRBJ1-1; no clear D gene. The CDR3 extends over 16 amino acids. Trimming took off 7 bases at V and 6 bases at J, with 24 bases between the two ends. Per germline, CDR1 MNHEY and CDR2 SVGAGI. The CDR3 loop reads CASNDPPGYGSPEAFF. The DNA of the CDR3 is TGTGCCAGCAATGACCCCCCGGGTTATGGTAGTCCTGAAGCTTTCTTT.

The chain employs TRBV4-1 and TRBJ2-2; maybe TRBD2 (5 bases). This CDR3 has 20 amino acids. CDR1 and CDR2 (germline): MGHRA, YSYEKL. Deletions cut 0 bases from V and 6 bases from J, with 26 bases between. This chain's CDR3 is CASSQDRRVWGCCGSGELFF. The CDR3 bases are TGCGCCAGCAGCCAAGACAGGCGGGTATGGGGTTGCTGTGGGTCCGGGGAGCTGTTTTTT.

This clonotype has only a few counts. The chain links TRBV29-1 to TRBJ2-3; no firm D call. V gave up 4 bases and J gave up 2 bases, with 10 bases separating them. Per the germline V gene, CDR1 is SQVTM and CDR2 is ANQGSEA. The CDR3 is 13 amino acids. For the CDR3, the DNA is TGCAGCGTTGTCACGGGTTCCACAGATACGCAGTATTTT. Translated: CSVVTGSTDTQYF.

The genes are TRBV20-1 and TRBJ2-3; D is undetermined. Germline V gene lookup returns CDR1 DFQATT and CDR2 SNEGSKA (reference sequence). The germline V and J ends were trimmed by 0 bases and 2 bases, with 6 bases remaining between them. This CDR3 contains 13 residues. CDR3 DNA: TGCAGTGCTAGAGACCAAGACACAGATACGCAGTATTTT. It is translated as CSARDQDTDTQYF.

This clonotype occurred a few times. The chain is built from TRBV29-1 and TRBJ2-1; TRBD2 might be the D (5 bases). V lost 4 bases and J 2 bases, leaving 12 bases between the germline ends. The CDR3 sequence is 14 residues long. Looked up from germline, CDR1 is SQVTM and CDR2 is ANQGSEA. For the CDR3, the DNA is TGCAGCGTTGTTACCGGGGTCCCCTACAATGAGCAGTTCTTC. Amino acids: CSVVTGVPYNEQFF.

The chain couples TRBV18 to TRBJ1-2; D perhaps matches TRBD1 (6 bases). The germline V and J ends were trimmed by 5 bases and 2 bases, with 21 bases remaining between them. CDR1 and CDR2 from the germline V gene are KGHSH and LQKENI. This CDR3 is built from 17 residues. CDR3 sequence reads: CASSSRGTNLDNYGYTF. The CDR3 DNA sequence: TGTGCCAGCTCATCGAGGGGGACGAACCTGGACAACTATGGCTACACCTTC.

This clonotype showed up many times. The rearrangement uses TRBV1 and TRBJ2-3. TRBV1 is a listed pseudogene. CDR3 length: 15 amino acids. CDR3 DNA sequence: TGCACCAGCAGCCATGAAGAAGGTCCCACAGATACGCAGTATTTT. Its translation: CTSSHEEGPTDTQYF.

This chain uses TRBV20-1 with TRBJ2-1, with D perhaps TRBD2 (6 bases). This CDR3 has 14 amino acids. CDR1 is DFQATT and CDR2 is SNEGSKA in the germline V gene (reference sequence). The V end was cut by 2 bases, the J end by 7 bases, with 15 bases between. The CDR3 here is CSARRTTSMNEQFF. As DNA, the CDR3 is TGCAGTGCTAGACGAACCACTAGCATGAATGAGCAGTTCTTC.

This clonotype was observed once. A much larger clone differs by one base, so this may be a read error. This chain links TRBV4-3 with TRBJ2-5, with TRBD2 as a possible D gene (5 bases). The CDR3 is 16 amino acids. CDR1 LGHNA and CDR2 YSLEER come from the germline V gene. CDR3: CASRQDWAEGRETQYF. CDR3 DNA sequence: TGCGCCAGCAGACAAGATTGGGCCGAGGGAAGGGAGACCCAGTACTTC.

There are many counts of this clonotype. This sequence joins TRBV7-6 and TRBJ2-2; D not certain. V was pared by 5 bases and J by 5 bases, with 9 bases between. Germline V gives CDR1 SGHVS, CDR2 FNYEAQ. The CDR3 has 13 residues. CDR3 DNA sequence: TGTGCCAGCAGCCGCCTACAGACCGGGGAGCTGTTTTTT. The encoded protein is CASSRLQTGELFF.

The chain is built from TRBV5-1 and TRBJ2-3, with TRBD1 matching over 7 bases. CDR3 length: 15 residues. The V segment lost 1 base and the J segment 4 bases; nucleotides outside the gene matches: 6. Germline loops: CDR1 SGHRS, CDR2 YFSETQ. Here the CDR3 reads CASSLYRGGSDTQYF. The DNA for the CDR3 is TGCGCCAGCAGCTTGTACAGGGGTGGTTCAGATACGCAGTATTTT.

This clonotype has just a few counts. The rearrangement joins TRBV29-1 to TRBJ2-3, with 10 bases that match TRBD1. The germline gives CDR1 SQVTM, CDR2 ANQGSEA. The CDR3 length is 14 residues. The V segment lost 6 bases and the J segment 6 bases; nucleotides outside the gene matches: 9. CDR3 nucleotides: TGCAGCGTCCCACCGGGACAGGGGAAGGATACGCAGTATTTT. Residues: CSVPPGQGKDTQYF.

This chain joins TRBV9 and TRBJ1-6, with D perhaps matching TRBD1 (5 bases). The germline V gene has CDR1 SGDLS and CDR2 YYNGEE. The CDR3 covers 13 residues. The V end was cut by 0 bases, the J end by 10 bases, with 8 bases between. The CDR3 coding sequence is TGTGCCAGCAGCGTAGGGGGGGAGTCACCCCTCCACTTT. It encodes CASSVGGESPLHF.

This clonotype was observed many times. This chain uses TRBV4-2 with TRBJ1-2, with no clear D. There are 13 residues in the CDR3. V shed 4 bases and J shed 3 bases, with 9 bases lying between them. CDR1 is LGHNA, CDR2 YNFKEQ, per germline. CDR3 loop: CASSLKGDYGYTF. The CDR3 bases are TGTGCCAGCAGCCTTAAGGGAGACTATGGCTACACCTTC.